This T cell receptor beta chain was sequenced during a study of shared clonotypes between healthy human individuals. Here immunoSEQ multiplex PCR was the method, and the copy in TCRdb shows in-frame clones only, minus some. Of more than 900,000 clones in the sample, approximately 80% were seen once. This TCR was recovered from a man younger than 30 in good health. Some clones in this sample may be carry-over from other donors' samples. Material for sequencing was memory CD4+ T cells from PBMCs. Subset here: CD45RA-negative fraction.

In DNA, the CDR3 is TGTGCCAGCAGCTTCCGACTAGCGGGCAACAATGAGCAGTTCTTC. Its translation: CASSFRLAGNNEQFF. The V call is TRBV5-6, the J call TRBJ2-1; 10 positions agree with TRBD2. CDR3 length: 15 residues. In germline, CDR1 is SGHDT, CDR2 YYEEEE. Trimming cost V 2 bases and J 5 bases; bases outside gene matches: 4.